This T cell receptor (beta chain) was retrieved from a study of blood T cell repertoires in COVID-19. Study details: Nucleic acid was either cDNA or gDNA, and it came from T cells, B-cell-depleted T cells, or PBMCs.

This CDR3 region has 13 residues. CDR1 GTSNPN and CDR2 SVGIG come from the germline V gene (reference sequence). V was shortened by 3 bases and J by 5 bases, with 11 bases between the two germline ends. The assay was immunoSEQ multiplex PCR, and TCRdb's table has in-frame clones only and misses some. The table includes 200,000 or so clones, under 90% detected once. The V and J genes are TRBV30 and TRBJ1-5; D possibly corresponds to TRBD1 (6 bases). The receptor was isolated from a man older than 75 with acute or convalescent COVID-19. Sequences were obtained from peripheral blood. CDR3 bases: TGTGCCTGGAGCGGGACAACTGATCAGCCCCAGCATTTT. Translating gives CAWSGTTDQPQHF.